This T cell receptor (beta chain) was sequenced in a study of PD-1 blockade in classical Hodgkin lymphoma. Assay: immunoSEQ multiplex PCR; the TCRdb copy retains only in-frame clones and omits some. The data contain about 46,000 clones, approximately 90% of them seen just once; the ten biggest clones take up about 5.3%. Germline CDR1 is MDHEN and CDR2 is SYDVKM. V dropped 10 bases and J dropped 4; count of bases not matched to a gene: 8. CDR3 length: 14 amino acids. Indicated time point: newly diagnosed, previously untreated cHL patient sample. The source material was peripheral blood mononuclear cells (PBMCs). The chain carries TRBV28 and TRBJ2-2; TRBD2 matches at 8 bases. The TCR was taken from a human donor with classical Hodgkin lymphoma. CDR3 protein: CATKLAGITGELFF. The CDR3 DNA is TGTGCCACAAAATTAGCGGGAATCACCGGGGAGCTGTTTTTT.